The 14 T cell receptor beta chains presented below share a single source sample, sequenced in a study of blood T cell repertoires in COVID-19. TCRdb's table, derived via immunoSEQ multiplex PCR, lists solely in-frame clones and lacks some. The sample lists 100,000 or so clones, approximately 91% occurring once. Material: peripheral blood. The receptors shown here come from a man younger than 35 with acute or convalescent COVID-19.

V is TRBV6-5 and J is TRBJ1-1; 7 positions match TRBD1. This CDR3 has 15 amino acids. J lost 4 bases, V lost 5 bases, and 10 bases had no gene match. Germline V gene sequence: CDR1 MNHEY, CDR2 SVGAGI. The CDR3 sequence: CASSPGTGAGTEAFF. The CDR3, as DNA: TGTGCCAGCAGTCCGGGAACAGGGGCCGGCACTGAAGCTTTCTTT.

CDR3 DNA: TGTGCCAGCAGTGAAGACCCCCTAGGGGGTAACACAGATACGCAGTATTTT. Amino acids: CASSEDPLGGNTDTQYF. The rearrangement joins TRBV2 to TRBJ2-3; tentatively, D is TRBD1 (6 bases). The V gene lost 1 base and the J gene lost 2 bases, with 16 bases spanning the gap. CDR3 length equals 17 residues. CDR1 is SNHLY and CDR2 is FYNNEI in the germline V gene.

The chain uses TRBV4-1 and TRBJ1-2; D might be TRBD1 (5 bases). V lost 1 base and J lost 13, with 22 bases in between. Germline CDR1 MGHRA, CDR2 YSYEKL. The CDR3 has 15 residues. The CDR3 region has the DNA TGCGCCAGCAGCCAAGTACTGCGGGACGCCTGGAGCTCCACCTTC. Protein: CASSQVLRDAWSSTF.

V gene TRBV6-5 combines with J gene TRBJ2-7, with 7 positions matching TRBD2. Germline values: CDR1 MNHEY, CDR2 SVGAGI. The CDR3 totals 12 residues. V was clipped by 7 bases and J by 3 bases; unmatched bases: 3. As DNA, the CDR3 is TGTGCCAGCACCGAGCGGGGCTACGAGCAGTACTTC. It translates to CASTERGYEQYF.

This clone has just one count. V gene TRBV18 combines with J gene TRBJ1-6; D is perhaps TRBD1 (5 bases). CDR3 size: 16 residues. Germline V gives CDR1 KGHSH, CDR2 LQKENI. Trimming pared 0 bases from V and 12 bases from J, leaving 18 bases between. In DNA form, the CDR3 reads TGTGCCAGCTCACCACCGAAGGGTCTAACGGGGGTACCCCTCCACTTT. Translated: CASSPPKGLTGVPLHF.

The chain has TRBV9 and TRBJ1-2, with D possibly being TRBD1 (5 bases). The CDR3 is 15 amino acids. The germline gives CDR1 SGDLS, CDR2 YYNGEE. Trimming shortened V by 4 bases and J by 2 bases, and 15 bases separated the two germline ends. The CDR3 protein is CASSPQTDPNYGYTF. Written as DNA, the CDR3 is TGTGCCAGCAGCCCACAGACAGACCCGAACTATGGCTACACCTTC.

The V and J genes are TRBV4-1 and TRBJ1-5; D is undetermined. CDR1 is MGHRA, CDR2 YSYEKL, per germline. Trimming stripped 0 bases from V and 2 bases from J, with 11 bases between. This CDR3 has 16 amino acids. The CDR3 loop reads CASSQDHSGGNQPQHF. DNA for the CDR3: TGCGCCAGCAGCCAAGATCACTCAGGTGGCAATCAGCCCCAGCATTTT.

This clone has just a few counts. This chain uses TRBV7-2 with TRBJ1-2; D gene uncertain. The CDR3 extends over 13 amino acids. The V gene's germline CDR1 is SGHTA and CDR2 FQGNSA. Trimming removed 1 base from V and 6 bases from J, with 9 bases in between. DNA for the CDR3: TGTGCCAGCAGCTTAGATCCGCGGGATGGCTACACCTTC. This encodes CASSLDPRDGYTF. The full variable domain, rest sourced from reference TRBV7-2 and TRBJ1-2, is GAGVSQSPSNKVTEKGKDVELRCDPISGHTALYWYRQSLGQGLEFLIYFQGNSAPDKSGLPSDRFSAERTGGSVSTLTIQRTQQEDSAVYLCASSLDPRDGYTFGSGTRLTVV.

The chain is built from TRBV9 and TRBJ2-2, with a tentative D call TRBD1 (6 bases). The ends were cut back, 3 bases at V and 0 bases at J, with 18 bases in the middle. Germline V gene lookup returns CDR1 SGDLS and CDR2 YYNGEE. The CDR3 is 18 residues long. The CDR3, as DNA: TGTGCCAGCAGCGAGCGACAGGTGGAAGTCCCGAACACCGGGGAGCTGTTTTTT. Its protein is CASSERQVEVPNTGELFF.

The CDR3 here is CASSSSIGQGVPYEQYF. Written as DNA, the CDR3 is TGTGCCAGCAGCTCGAGTATCGGACAGGGGGTCCCGTACGAGCAGTACTTC. The rearrangement links TRBV11-3 to TRBJ2-7, with 10 bases identical to TRBD1. Per the germline V gene, CDR1 is SGHNT and CDR2 is YENEEA. There are 17 residues in the CDR3. The ends lost 4 bases at V and 4 bases at J; junction bases unmatched: 13.

The gene calls are TRBV3-1 (or the pseudogene TRBV3-2) and TRBJ2-5; a possible D gene is TRBD2 (6 bases). This CDR3 is 16 amino acids long. Trimming shortened V by 0 bases and J by 0 bases, and 11 bases separated the two germline ends. Germline values: CDR1 LGHDT, CDR2 YNNKEL (reference sequence). The CDR3 DNA follows: TGTGCCAGCAGCCAAGAAGGGACTGTGTACCAAGAGACCCAGTACTTC. This encodes CASSQEGTVYQETQYF.

The chain is built from TRBV7-2 and TRBJ1-4; TRBD1 might be the D (5 bases). Trimming shortened V by 5 bases and J by 4 bases, and 26 bases separated the two germline ends. The germline V gene encodes CDR1 SGHTA and CDR2 FQGNSA. The CDR3 is 19 residues long. The CDR3 is CASSRPRTRATPGNEKLFF. The CDR3 region has the DNA TGTGCCAGCAGCCGTCCAAGGACAAGGGCTACGCCGGGTAATGAAAAACTGTTTTTT.

In this sample, this clone turned up once. This chain links TRBV5-1 with TRBJ2-1; 7 bases are shared with TRBD2. CDR1 SGHRS and CDR2 YFSETQ come from the germline V gene. The CDR3 is 15 amino acids. The junction had 7 bases not matched to a gene; V was cut back by 0 bases and J by 7 bases. This CDR3 is CASSLVPGEGNEQFF. CDR3 bases: TGCGCCAGCAGCTTGGTCCCGGGGGAGGGAAATGAGCAGTTCTTC.

The chain uses TRBV28 and TRBJ1-4, with 9 bases that match TRBD1. CDR3 size: 15 residues. CDR1 and CDR2 (germline): MDHEN, SYDVKM. V shed 11 bases, J shed 3 bases, and the junction held 10 bases outside the gene matches. The CDR3 region is CAGKWTGDPNEKLFF. Here the CDR3 DNA reads TGTGCCGGAAAATGGACAGGGGACCCTAATGAAAAACTGTTTTTT.